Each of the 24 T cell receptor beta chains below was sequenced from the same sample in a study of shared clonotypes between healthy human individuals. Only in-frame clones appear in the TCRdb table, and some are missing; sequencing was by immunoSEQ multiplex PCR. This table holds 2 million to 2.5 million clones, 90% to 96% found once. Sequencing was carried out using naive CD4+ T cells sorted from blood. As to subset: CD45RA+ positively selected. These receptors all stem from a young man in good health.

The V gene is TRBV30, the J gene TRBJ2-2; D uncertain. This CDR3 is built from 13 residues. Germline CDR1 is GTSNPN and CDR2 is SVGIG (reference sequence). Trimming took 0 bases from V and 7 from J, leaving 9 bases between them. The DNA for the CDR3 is TGTGCCTGGAGTGTAAACATCGACGGGGAGCTGTTTTTT. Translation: CAWSVNIDGELFF.

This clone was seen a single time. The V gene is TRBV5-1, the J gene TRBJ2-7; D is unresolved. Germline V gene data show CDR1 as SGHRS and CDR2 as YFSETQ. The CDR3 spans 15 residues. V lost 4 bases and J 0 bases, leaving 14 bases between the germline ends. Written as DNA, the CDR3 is TGCGCCAGCAGCCCCCGGGCCTCGGGCTCCTACGAGCAGTACTTC. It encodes CASSPRASGSYEQYF.

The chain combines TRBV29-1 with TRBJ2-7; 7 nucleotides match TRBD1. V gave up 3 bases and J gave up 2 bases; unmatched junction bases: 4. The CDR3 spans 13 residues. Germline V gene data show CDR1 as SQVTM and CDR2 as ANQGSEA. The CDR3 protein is CSVEETGTYEQYF. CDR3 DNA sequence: TGCAGCGTTGAGGAGACAGGGACCTACGAGCAGTACTTC.

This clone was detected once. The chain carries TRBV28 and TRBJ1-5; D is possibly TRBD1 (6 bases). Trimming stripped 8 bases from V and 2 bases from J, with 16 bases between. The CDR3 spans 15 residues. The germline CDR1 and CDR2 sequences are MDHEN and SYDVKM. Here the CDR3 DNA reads TGTGCCAGCCAAGGAGGGGGGGTTGGCAATCAGCCCCAGCATTTT. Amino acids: CASQGGGVGNQPQHF.

CDR3 sequence reads: CASSAHGIMNTEAFF. DNA of the CDR3: TGTGCCAGCAGTGCCCACGGTATAATGAACACTGAAGCTTTCTTT. V and J are TRBV6-1 and TRBJ1-1; D unclear. CDR1 and CDR2 (germline): MNHNS, SASEGT. V lost 4 bases and J 0 bases, leaving 12 bases between the germline ends. The CDR3 sequence is 15 residues long.

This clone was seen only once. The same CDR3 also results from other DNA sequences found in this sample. CDR3 loop: CASSLGLASTDTQYF. The CDR3 bases are TGTGCCAGCAGCTTGGGCCTAGCTAGCACAGATACGCAGTATTTT. The chain joins TRBV5-6 to TRBJ2-3; TRBD2 might be the D (5 bases). This CDR3 contains 15 residues. Germline CDR1 is SGHDT and CDR2 is YYEEEE. Trimming left V 0 bases short and J 0 bases short, with 8 bases between. The whole variable domain, remainder taken from reference TRBV5-6 and TRBJ2-3, is DAGVTQSPTHLIKTRGQQVTLRCSPKSGHDTVSWYQQALGQGPQFIFQYYEEEERQRGNFPDRFSGHQFPNYSSELNVNALLLGDSALYLCASSLGLASTDTQYFGPGTRLTVL.

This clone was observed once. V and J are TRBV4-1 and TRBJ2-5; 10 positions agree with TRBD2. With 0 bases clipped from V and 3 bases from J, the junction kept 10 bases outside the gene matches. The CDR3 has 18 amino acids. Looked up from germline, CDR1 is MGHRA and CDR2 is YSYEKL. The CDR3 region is CASSQDQGSGGAEETQYF. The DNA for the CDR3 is TGCGCCAGCAGCCAAGATCAGGGGAGCGGGGGGGCCGAAGAGACCCAGTACTTC.

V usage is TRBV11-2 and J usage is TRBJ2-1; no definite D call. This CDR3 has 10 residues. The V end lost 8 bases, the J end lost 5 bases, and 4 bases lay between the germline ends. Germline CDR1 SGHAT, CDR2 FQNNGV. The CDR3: CASSHNEQFF. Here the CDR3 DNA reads TGTGCCAGCTCTCACAATGAGCAGTTCTTC.

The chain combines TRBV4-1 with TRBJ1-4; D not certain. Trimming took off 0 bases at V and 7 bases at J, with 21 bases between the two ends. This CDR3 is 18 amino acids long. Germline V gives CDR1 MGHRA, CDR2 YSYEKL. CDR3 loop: CASSQDPAIQDWSEKLFF. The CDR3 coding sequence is TGCGCCAGCAGCCAAGATCCTGCTATCCAGGATTGGAGTGAAAAACTGTTTTTT.

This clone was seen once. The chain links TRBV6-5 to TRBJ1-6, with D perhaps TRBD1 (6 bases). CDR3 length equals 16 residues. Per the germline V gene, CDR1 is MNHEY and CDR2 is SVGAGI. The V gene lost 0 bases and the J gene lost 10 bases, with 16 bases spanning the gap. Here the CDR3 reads CASSYSRGSGRSPLHF. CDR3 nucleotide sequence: TGTGCCAGCAGTTACTCGAGGGGGTCCGGGAGGTCACCCCTCCACTTT.

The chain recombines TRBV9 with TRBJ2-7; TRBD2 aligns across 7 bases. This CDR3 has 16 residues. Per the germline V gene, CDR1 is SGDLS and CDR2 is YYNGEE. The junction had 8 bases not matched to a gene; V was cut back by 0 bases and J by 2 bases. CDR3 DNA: TGTGCCAGCAGCGTAGAAGGGGTGGGAGGGACCTACGAGCAGTACTTC. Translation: CASSVEGVGGTYEQYF.

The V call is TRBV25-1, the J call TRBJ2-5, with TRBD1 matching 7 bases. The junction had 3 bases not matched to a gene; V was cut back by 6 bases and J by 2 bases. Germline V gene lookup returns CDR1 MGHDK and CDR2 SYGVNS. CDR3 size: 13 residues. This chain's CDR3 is CASRRGQQETQYF. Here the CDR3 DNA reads TGTGCCAGCAGAAGGGGACAGCAAGAGACCCAGTACTTC.

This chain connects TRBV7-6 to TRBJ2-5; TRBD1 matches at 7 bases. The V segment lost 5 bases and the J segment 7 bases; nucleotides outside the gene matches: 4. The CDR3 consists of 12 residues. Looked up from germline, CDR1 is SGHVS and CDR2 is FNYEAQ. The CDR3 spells CASSPTGVTQYF. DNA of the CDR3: TGTGCCAGCAGCCCTACAGGGGTGACCCAGTACTTC.

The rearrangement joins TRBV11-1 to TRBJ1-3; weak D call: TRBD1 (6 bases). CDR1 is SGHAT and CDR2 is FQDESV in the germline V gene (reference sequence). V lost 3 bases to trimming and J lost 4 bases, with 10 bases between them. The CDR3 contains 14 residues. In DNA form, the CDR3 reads TGTGCCAGCAGCTTGCAGGGGAACGGAAACACCATATATTTT. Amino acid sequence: CASSLQGNGNTIYF.

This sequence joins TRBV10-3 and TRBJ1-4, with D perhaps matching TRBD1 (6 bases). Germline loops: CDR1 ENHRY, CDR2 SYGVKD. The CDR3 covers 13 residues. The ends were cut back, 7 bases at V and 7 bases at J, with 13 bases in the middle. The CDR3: CAIKQGDGEKLFF. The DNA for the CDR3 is TGTGCCATCAAACAGGGAGACGGTGAAAAACTGTTTTTT.

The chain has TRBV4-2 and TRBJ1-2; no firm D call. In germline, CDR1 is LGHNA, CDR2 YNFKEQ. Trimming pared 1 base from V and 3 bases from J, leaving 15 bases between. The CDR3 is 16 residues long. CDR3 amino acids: CASSQGVGNRDYGYTF. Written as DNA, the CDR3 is TGTGCCAGCAGCCAAGGTGTAGGGAATCGGGACTATGGCTACACCTTC.

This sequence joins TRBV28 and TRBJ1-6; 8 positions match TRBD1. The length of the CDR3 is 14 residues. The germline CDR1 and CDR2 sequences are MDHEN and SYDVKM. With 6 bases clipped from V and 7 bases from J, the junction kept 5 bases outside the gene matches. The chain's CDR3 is CASRMTGDNSPLHF. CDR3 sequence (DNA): TGTGCCAGCAGGATGACAGGGGACAATTCACCCCTCCACTTT.

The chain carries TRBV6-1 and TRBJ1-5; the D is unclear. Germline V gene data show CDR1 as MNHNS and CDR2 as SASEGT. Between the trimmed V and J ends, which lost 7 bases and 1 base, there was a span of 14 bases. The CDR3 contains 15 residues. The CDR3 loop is CASTAEGGSNQPQHF. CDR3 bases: TGTGCCAGCACCGCAGAAGGAGGGAGCAATCAGCCCCAGCATTTT.

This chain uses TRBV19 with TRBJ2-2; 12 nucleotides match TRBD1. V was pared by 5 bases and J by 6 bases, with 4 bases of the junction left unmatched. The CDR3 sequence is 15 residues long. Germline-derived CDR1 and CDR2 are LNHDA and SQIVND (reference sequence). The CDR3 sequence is CASSVRDRGPGELFF. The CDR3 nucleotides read TGTGCCAGTAGTGTCCGGGACAGGGGGCCCGGGGAGCTGTTTTTT.

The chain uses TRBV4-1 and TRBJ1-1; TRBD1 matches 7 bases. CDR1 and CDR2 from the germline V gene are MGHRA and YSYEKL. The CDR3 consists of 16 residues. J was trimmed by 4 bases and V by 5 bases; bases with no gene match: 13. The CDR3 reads CASSSAGQGGTTEAFF. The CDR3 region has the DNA TGCGCCAGCAGCTCCGCCGGCCAGGGGGGTACCACTGAAGCTTTCTTT.

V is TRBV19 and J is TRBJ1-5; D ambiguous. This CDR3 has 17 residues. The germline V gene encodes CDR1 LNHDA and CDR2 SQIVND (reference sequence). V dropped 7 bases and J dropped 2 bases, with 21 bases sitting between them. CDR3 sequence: CASTPRREFWGNQPQHF. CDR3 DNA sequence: TGTGCCAGTACCCCTAGAAGGGAGTTTTGGGGCAATCAGCCCCAGCATTTT.

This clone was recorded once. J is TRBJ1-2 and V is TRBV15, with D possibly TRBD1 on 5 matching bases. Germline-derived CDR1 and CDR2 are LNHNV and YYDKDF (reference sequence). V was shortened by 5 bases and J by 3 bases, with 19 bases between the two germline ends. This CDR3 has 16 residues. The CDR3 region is CATSSGKGWYDYGYTF. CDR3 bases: TGTGCCACCAGCTCAGGGAAGGGGTGGTATGACTATGGCTACACCTTC.

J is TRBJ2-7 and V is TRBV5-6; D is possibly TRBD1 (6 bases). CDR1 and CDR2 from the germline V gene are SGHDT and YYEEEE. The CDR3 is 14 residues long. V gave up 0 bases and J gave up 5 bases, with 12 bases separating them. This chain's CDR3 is CASSLGQVWNEQYF. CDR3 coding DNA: TGTGCCAGCAGCTTGGGACAGGTTTGGAACGAGCAGTACTTC.

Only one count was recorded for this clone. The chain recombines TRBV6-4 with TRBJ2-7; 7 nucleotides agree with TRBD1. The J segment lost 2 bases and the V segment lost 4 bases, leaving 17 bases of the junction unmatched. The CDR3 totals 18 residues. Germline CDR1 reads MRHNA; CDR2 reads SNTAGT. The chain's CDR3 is CASSASGQDEWTPYEQYF. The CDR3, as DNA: TGTGCCAGCAGTGCCTCTGGACAGGACGAATGGACTCCCTACGAGCAGTACTTC.